A selection of T cell receptor beta chains follows, all from one sample in a study of blood T cell repertoires in COVID-19. TCRdb's table, derived via immunoSEQ multiplex PCR, lists solely in-frame clones and lacks some. The repertoire includes around 71,000 clones, about four fifths of them detected once, and 28% sits in the top ten. The sample taken for sequencing was peripheral blood. The origin of the receptors is a man between 70 and 80 years old with acute or convalescent COVID-19. Both conserved end residues are part of each CDR3. The D gene is left open where the match is weak. Size tells how often a clone was seen (once, few, many) or the class of an expanded clone, and some rows leave it out.

d_call j_call clone_size v_call cdr3_aa cdr3_nt
NA TRBJ1-5 NA TRBV28 CASSFGTISNQPQHF TGTGCCAGCAGTTTCGGGACAATTAGCAATCAGCCCCAGCATTTT
TRBD2 TRBJ2-5 NA TRBV6-5 CASKGLAGHKETQYF TGTGCCAGCAAAGGACTAGCGGGACATAAAGAGACCCAGTACTTC
NA TRBJ2-2 NA TRBV7-2 CASSQLHSEGILFF TGTGCCAGCAGCCAACTTCATTCGGAGGGAATCCTGTTTTTT
NA TRBJ1-2 once TRBV27 CASSFDSNYGYTF TGTGCCAGCAGTTTCGACTCTAACTATGGCTACACCTTC
NA TRBJ1-2 many TRBV2 CASSESLLYGYTF TGTGCCAGCAGTGAGTCTCTTCTCTATGGCTACACCTTC
TRBD2 TRBJ2-7 NA TRBV10-3 CAISVYRGGLAGGYEQYF TGTGCCATCAGTGTGTACAGGGGGGGACTAGCGGGAGGATACGAGCAGTACTTC
NA TRBJ2-7 NA TRBV28 CASTLSGGLYEQYF TGTGCCAGCACCCTGAGCGGCGGACTCTACGAGCAGTACTTC
TRBD2 TRBJ2-1 NA TRBV11-3 CASSLGLAGGNEQFF TGTGCCAGCAGCTTAGGACTAGCGGGAGGCAATGAGCAGTTCTTC
TRBD1 TRBJ1-1 NA TRBV7-2 CASSSLDRVAEAFF TGTGCCAGCAGCTCATTGGACAGGGTGGCTGAAGCTTTCTTT
NA TRBJ2-7 few TRBV19 CASSKQGSSYEQYF TGTGCCAGTAGTAAGCAGGGAAGCTCCTACGAGCAGTACTTC
TRBD1 TRBJ1-1 NA TRBV18 CASSRRGQGYTEAFF TGTGCCAGCTCAAGGAGGGGACAGGGATACACTGAAGCTTTCTTT
TRBD2 TRBJ2-5 NA TRBV7-2 CASSPRGLAGRETQYF TGTGCCAGCAGCCCGAGAGGACTAGCGGGACGGGAGACCCAGTACTTC
NA TRBJ1-1 once TRBV10-2 CATSGVMNTEAFF TGCGCCACGTCCGGGGTGATGAACACTGAAGCTTTCTTT
TRBD2 TRBJ2-1 NA TRBV29-1 CSVKSGRAWFNEQFF TGCAGCGTTAAAAGCGGGAGGGCCTGGTTTAATGAGCAGTTCTTC
NA TRBJ2-7 NA TRBV7-9 CASSSIRDSNYEQYF TGTGCCAGCAGCTCGATCCGGGACTCGAACTACGAGCAGTACTTC
NA TRBJ1-1 NA TRBV10-1 CGLVNTEAFF TGCGGCCTAGTGAACACTGAAGCTTTCTTT
NA TRBJ2-3 NA TRBV9 CASSVDSRDTQYF TGTGCCAGCAGCGTGGACAGTCGGGATACGCAGTATTTT
TRBD1 TRBJ1-5 NA TRBV16 CASSLSGTGKGQPQHF TGTGCCAGCAGCCTATCCGGGACAGGGAAGGGACAGCCCCAGCATTTT
NA TRBJ2-5 NA TRBV7-2 CASSLGQHPAAQYF TGTGCCAGCAGCTTAGGACAGCACCCGGCGGCCCAGTACTTC
NA TRBJ1-4 NA TRBV15 CATSRDIAGMDEKLFF TGTGCCACCAGCAGAGATATCGCAGGGATGGATGAAAAACTGTTTTTT
TRBD2 TRBJ2-7 NA TRBV4-2 CASSRGRGGVYEQYF TGTGCCAGCAGCCGGGGGCGCGGGGGGGTCTACGAGCAGTACTTC
TRBD2 TRBJ2-5 once TRBV2 CASSSRGTSGRKETQYF TGTGCCAGCAGTTCGCGGGGGACTAGCGGCAGGAAAGAGACCCAGTACTTC
NA TRBJ2-7 NA TRBV7-6 CASSLDQGDEQYF TGTGCCAGCAGCCTAGACCAGGGCGACGAGCAGTACTTC
TRBD1 TRBJ2-7 NA TRBV6-5 CASRDLGQSYEQYF TGTGCCAGCAGGGACCTGGGACAGTCCTACGAGCAGTACTTC
TRBD1 TRBJ2-1 NA TRBV10-2 CASRQGALENEQFF TGCGCCAGCAGACAGGGGGCGCTTGAAAATGAGCAGTTCTTC
NA TRBJ2-2 NA TRBV18 CASSLTKKHFGTYSAGELFF TGTGCCAGCTCACTAACCAAGAAGCACTTCGGGACATATTCCGCCGGGGAGCTGTTTTTT
TRBD1 TRBJ1-2 NA TRBV6-2/TRBV6-3 CASSISTGDYTF TGTGCCAGCAGTATCTCGACAGGGGATTACACCTTC
TRBD2 TRBJ2-5 NA TRBV30 CAWRRLAGEVETQYF TGTGCCTGGAGGAGGCTAGCGGGAGAGGTGGAGACCCAGTACTTC
NA TRBJ1-5 few TRBV4-2 CASSQDQGGPKPQHF TGTGCCAGCAGCCAGGATCAAGGGGGTCCGAAGCCCCAGCATTTT
NA TRBJ1-5 NA TRBV10-3 CADRCPIRGNQPQHF TGTGCCGACCGCTGTCCGATTCGGGGCAATCAGCCCCAGCATTTT
TRBD2 TRBJ2-5 NA TRBV5-4 CASSLARTSELETQYF TGTGCCAGCAGCTTGGCCAGGACTAGCGAGCTGGAGACCCAGTACTTC
TRBD1 TRBJ1-1 NA TRBV3-1/TRBV3-2 CASGRTGGTEAFF TGTGCCAGCGGACGGACAGGCGGCACTGAAGCTTTCTTT
TRBD1 TRBJ1-6 NA TRBV3-1/TRBV3-2 CASSHPDRGGSPLHF TGTGCCAGCAGCCACCCGGACAGGGGGGGATCACCCCTCCACTTT
NA TRBJ1-1 NA TRBV18 CASSPVGEGSTEAFF TGTGCCAGCTCACCCGTTGGGGAGGGGAGCACTGAAGCTTTCTTT
NA TRBJ2-7 NA TRBV11-2 CASSRTAPGEQYF TGTGCCAGCAGCAGGACGGCCCCAGGGGAGCAGTACTTC
NA TRBJ2-3 once TRBV5-6 CASSLVGGRTDTQYF TGTGCCAGCAGCTTGGTGGGGGGGCGCACAGATACGCAGTATTTT
TRBD2 TRBJ2-7 NA TRBV6-4 CASTVGLAGPLYEQYF TGTGCCAGCACCGTTGGACTAGCGGGACCTCTTTACGAGCAGTACTTC
NA TRBJ2-3 NA TRBV15 CATSRGETDTQYF TGTGCCACCAGCAGAGGCGAAACAGATACGCAGTATTTT
TRBD1 TRBJ1-1 once TRBV12-3/TRBV12-4 CASSQDRDGAFF TGTGCCAGCAGCCAGGACAGGGACGGAGCTTTCTTT
NA TRBJ2-3 NA TRBV30 CAWSGVARTDTQYF TGTGCCTGGAGTGGAGTAGCGCGCACAGATACGCAGTATTTT
TRBD2 TRBJ2-3 once TRBV29-1 CSVEFPSGSGTSTDTQYF TGCAGCGTTGAATTCCCTAGCGGGAGTGGGACTAGCACAGATACGCAGTATTTT
TRBD1 TRBJ1-2 NA TRBV7-9 CASSPSLGQDKRAPYGYTF TGTGCCAGCAGTCCGTCTCTAGGACAGGATAAACGAGCACCCTATGGCTACACCTTC
TRBD1 TRBJ2-2 NA TRBV7-9 CASSSRTGSGTGELFF TGTGCCAGCAGCTCCCGGACAGGGTCAGGTACCGGGGAGCTGTTTTTT
NA TRBJ2-1 NA TRBV28 CASSLRGIANNEQFF TGTGCCAGCAGTTTAAGGGGCATAGCTAACAATGAGCAGTTCTTC
TRBD1 TRBJ1-1 NA TRBV6-2/TRBV6-3 CASSADRVNTEAFF TGTGCCAGCAGCGCGGACAGGGTCAACACTGAAGCTTTCTTT
TRBD2 TRBJ2-5 once TRBV6-1 CASSEMSGRAKETQYF TGTGCCAGCAGTGAAATGTCCGGGAGGGCCAAGGAGACCCAGTACTTC
NA TRBJ1-5 NA TRBV6-5 CASSYDSNSNQPQHF TGTGCCAGCAGTTACGACAGTAATAGCAATCAGCCCCAGCATTTT